This T cell receptor (beta chain) was sequenced for a study of blood T cell repertoires in COVID-19. For the study at large: There were acute and convalescent COVID-19 samples, and they came from the United States, Italy and Spain. T cells, B-cell-depleted T cells, or PBMCs supplied cDNA or gDNA.

Study processing details: Estimated nucleated cell counts came from reference gene primer amplification. The protocol was immunoSEQ multiplex PCR, while the TCRdb copy is restricted to in-frame clones and leaves out a portion. The DNA gave D and trimming, while V, J and clone size come from that table. The table has tens of thousands of clones, 70% to 90% seen once. The CDR3 spans 16 residues. Germline CDR1 SGHTA, CDR2 FQGNSA. The ends were cut back, 1 base at V and 6 bases at J, with 18 bases in the middle. This clone is deemed medium-sized. This chain links TRBV7-2 with TRBJ1-2; D gene ambiguous. The sample was peripheral blood. This sequence was found in a human donor in a cohort sampled during active COVID-19. The donor label of this sample is uncertain. CDR3 nucleotides: TGTGCCAGCAGCTTAGTTCCCAGGCTGAAAGAGCATGGCTACACCTTC. Translated, it gives CASSLVPRLKEHGYTF.